A single sample gave rise to the 29 T cell receptor beta chains below, sequenced in a study of technical replicates of blood from a handful of donors. The method was immunoSEQ multiplex PCR; TCRdb's version includes in-frame clones alone and lacks a portion of them. The table records about 64,000 clones, roughly 90% of them present only once. Specimen: PBMCs. The receptor set was obtained from a human donor in good health. Some clones in this sample may be carry-over from other donors' samples.

This clone was seen just once. The chain couples TRBV23-1 to TRBJ2-5; 8 positions agree with TRBD1. TRBV23-1 is sorted into the ORF group, with uncertain function. The CDR3 has 15 amino acids. Trimming removed 3 bases from V and 6 bases from J; junction bases left unmatched: 9. DNA for the CDR3: TGCGCCAGCAGTCAGCCCGACAGGGGTGTTAAGACCCAGTACTTC. Translated: CASSQPDRGVKTQYF.

The chain has TRBV7-6 and TRBJ1-2; a weak D match, TRBD1 (6 bases). The CDR3 runs to 13 residues. Germline assignment: CDR1 SGHVS and CDR2 FNYEAQ. Trimming shortened V by 5 bases and J by 3 bases, and 10 bases separated the two germline ends. The CDR3 DNA follows: TGTGCCAGCAGCGAGACAGGTGACTATGGCTACACCTTC. It specifies CASSETGDYGYTF.

V gene TRBV7-9 combines with J gene TRBJ2-7, with TRBD2 matching 7 bases. The length of the CDR3 is 14 residues. Germline lookup yields CDR1 SEHNR and CDR2 FQNEAQ (reference sequence). The J segment lost 6 bases and the V segment lost 8 bases, leaving 13 bases of the junction unmatched. The CDR3 protein is CASAAILGGVEQYF. CDR3 DNA sequence: TGTGCCAGCGCTGCGATTTTGGGAGGGGTCGAGCAGTACTTC.

The chain links TRBV5-4 to TRBJ2-4; D possibly corresponds to TRBD2 (7 bases). The length of the CDR3 is 17 residues. Trimming removed 1 base at V and 6 bases at J, with 20 bases between. Germline loops: CDR1 SGHNT, CDR2 YYREEE (reference sequence). The CDR3, as DNA: TGTGCCAGCAGCTTGTCAGGTGGGGGGGCCGGTGGAAACATTCAGTACTTC. It yields the protein CASSLSGGGAGGNIQYF.

The CDR3 sequence: CASSQGGRGQETQYF. Here the CDR3 DNA reads TGCGCCAGCAGCCAAGGGGGCAGGGGCCAAGAGACCCAGTACTTC. The rearrangement joins TRBV4-3 to TRBJ2-5; possible D gene TRBD1, 6 bases. The CDR3 consists of 15 residues. Germline V gene data show CDR1 as LGHNA and CDR2 as YSLEER. V dropped 1 base and J dropped 1 base, with 10 bases sitting between them.

The rearrangement joins TRBV18 to TRBJ2-7, with a weak D call TRBD1 (5 bases). CDR3 length: 13 residues. CDR1 and CDR2 (germline): KGHSH, LQKENI. The ends were cut back, 5 bases at V and 0 bases at J, with 8 bases in the middle. The CDR3 spells CASSSDTSYEQYF. CDR3 nucleotides: TGTGCCAGCTCATCGGACACCTCCTACGAGCAGTACTTC.

This clone was seen just once. DNA for the CDR3: TGTGCCAGCGGTCCATGGCGGCAAGAGACCCAGTACTTC. This sequence encodes CASGPWRQETQYF. This chain connects TRBV2 to TRBJ2-5; unclear D gene. V dropped 8 bases and J dropped 2 bases, with 12 bases sitting between them. From germline, CDR1 is SNHLY and CDR2 FYNNEI. The CDR3 is made up of 13 amino acids.

In its sample, this clone was seen once. The J gene is TRBJ2-1, the V gene TRBV6-5, with 9 bases matching TRBD2. In germline, CDR1 is MNHEY, CDR2 SVGAGI. The ends lost 2 bases at V and 7 bases at J; junction bases unmatched: 9. CDR3 length equals 16 residues. CDR3 amino acids: CASSYRGGGARNEQFF. The CDR3 nucleotides are TGTGCCAGCAGTTACCGAGGCGGGGGGGCCAGGAATGAGCAGTTCTTC.

The chain combines TRBV14 with TRBJ2-2; D perhaps matches TRBD1 (5 bases). This CDR3 comprises 14 residues. The V and J ends lost 2 bases and 6 bases respectively, with 10 bases between them. Germline-derived CDR1 and CDR2 are SGHDN and FVKESK. The CDR3 sequence is CASSQQGVPGELFF. The CDR3 DNA sequence: TGTGCCAGCAGCCAACAGGGTGTCCCCGGGGAGCTGTTTTTT.

This clone has a single count. This chain connects TRBV5-1 to TRBJ2-7; 7 bases are shared with TRBD2. This CDR3 comprises 16 residues. V dropped 4 bases and J dropped 2; count of bases not matched to a gene: 12. The V gene's germline CDR1 is SGHRS and CDR2 YFSETQ. The CDR3 DNA is TGCGCCAGCAGCCCGAACTCGGGACTATCAACCTACGAGCAGTACTTC. The encoded protein is CASSPNSGLSTYEQYF.

The rearrangement uses TRBV15 and TRBJ2-7; D may be TRBD1 (5 bases). The V gene's germline CDR1 is LNHNV and CDR2 YYDKDF (reference sequence). With 4 bases removed from V and 5 bases from J, the gap between germline ends came to 15 bases. The CDR3 totals 14 residues. This chain's CDR3 is CATSNNQGFNEQYF. CDR3 bases: TGTGCCACCAGCAACAACCAGGGTTTCAACGAGCAGTACTTC. Using reference TRBV15 and TRBJ2-7 for the parts outside the CDR3, the full variable domain is DAMVIQNPRYQVTQFGKPVTLSCSQTLNHNVMYWYQQKSSQAPKLLFHYYDKDFNNEADTPDNFQSRRPNTSFCFLDIRSPGLGDTAMYLCATSNNQGFNEQYFGPGTRLTVT.

The rearrangement links TRBV9 to TRBJ2-3; 11 nucleotides line up with TRBD2. Germline CDR1 reads SGDLS; CDR2 reads YYNGEE. V lost 4 bases and J lost 4; bases outside the gene matches: 8. This CDR3 region has 16 residues. The DNA for the CDR3 is TGTGCCAGCAGCCTCAGACTAGCGGGAACGCCAGATACGCAGTATTTT. Its protein product is CASSLRLAGTPDTQYF.

The chain combines TRBV5-6 with TRBJ1-2, with TRBD1 matching 7 bases. The trim removed 4 bases at V and 8 bases at J, leaving 8 bases unmatched. Germline-derived CDR1 and CDR2 are SGHDT and YYEEEE. The CDR3 consists of 13 residues. The CDR3 is CASSTRQGRGYTF. The CDR3 bases are TGTGCCAGCAGCACTCGACAGGGACGGGGCTACACCTTC.

V gene TRBV5-4 combines with J gene TRBJ2-1; maybe TRBD1 (6 bases). The CDR3 has 16 residues. The V gene's germline CDR1 is SGHNT and CDR2 YYREEE (reference sequence). V was cut by 0 bases and J by 2 bases, with 12 bases left in between. For the CDR3, the DNA is TGTGCCAGCAGCTTGGGGGACACGGGACCCTACAATGAGCAGTTCTTC. Amino acids: CASSLGDTGPYNEQFF.

The rearrangement links TRBV7-2 to TRBJ2-5; D perhaps matches TRBD1 (5 bases). The germline CDR1 and CDR2 sequences are SGHTA and FQGNSA. The CDR3 spans 15 residues. Trimming left V 5 bases short and J 5 bases short, with 18 bases between. CDR3 coding DNA: TGTGCCAGCAGCCCTCGGGCCAGGGCCAGTGAGACCCAGTACTTC. This encodes CASSPRARASETQYF.

The V call is TRBV9, the J call TRBJ1-6; D is ambiguous. The CDR3 has 15 amino acids. Germline loops: CDR1 SGDLS, CDR2 YYNGEE. V lost 0 bases and J 2 bases, leaving 6 bases between the germline ends. This chain's CDR3 is CASSVVTAYNSPLHF. Here the CDR3 DNA reads TGTGCCAGCAGCGTAGTCACAGCCTATAATTCACCCCTCCACTTT.

This clone was counted a single time. This chain links TRBV7-9 with TRBJ1-2; unclear D gene. There are 12 residues in the CDR3. Germline values: CDR1 SEHNR, CDR2 FQNEAQ (reference sequence). V dropped 5 bases and J dropped 8 bases, with 12 bases sitting between them. The chain's CDR3 is CASSPPTPGYTF. CDR3 coding DNA: TGTGCCAGCAGCCCTCCCACTCCGGGCTACACCTTC.

With regard to this clone: This same CDR3 is encoded by further DNA sequences in the sample. The rearrangement uses TRBV7-2 and TRBJ2-3; 10 nucleotides agree with TRBD2. This CDR3 has 16 amino acids. The germline gives CDR1 SGHTA, CDR2 FQGNSA. V trimming: 1 base; J trimming: 2 bases; junction bases outside the gene matches: 3. CDR3 DNA sequence: TGTGCCAGCAGCTTAGAAGCGGGGGGGCTCACAGATACGCAGTATTTT. This gives the protein CASSLEAGGLTDTQYF.

The chain is built from TRBV7-9 and TRBJ1-4, with D maybe TRBD1 (6 bases). The V end lost 4 bases, the J end lost 3 bases, and 9 bases lay between the germline ends. Germline CDR1 is SEHNR and CDR2 is FQNEAQ (reference sequence). This CDR3 has 14 amino acids. CDR3 amino acids: CASSSGTSNEKLFF. In DNA form, the CDR3 reads TGTGCCAGCAGCTCCGGGACATCTAATGAAAAACTGTTTTTT.

The rearrangement links TRBV5-4 to TRBJ1-4, with 8 bases fitting TRBD1. The CDR3 is 15 residues long. J gave up 3 bases and V 4 bases, and 5 bases lay outside the gene matches. Germline V CDR1 and CDR2: SGHNT, YYREEE (reference sequence). The CDR3 spells CASSLKQGANEKLFF. CDR3 coding DNA: TGTGCCAGCAGCCTTAAACAGGGGGCTAATGAAAAACTGTTTTTT. Full variable domain (missing parts from reference TRBV5-4 and TRBJ1-4): ETGVTQSPTHLIKTRGQQVTLRCSSQSGHNTVSWYQQALGQGPQFIFQYYREEENGRGNFPPRFSGLQFPNYSSELNVNALELDDSALYLCASSLKQGANEKLFFGSGTQLSVL.

CDR3 nucleotide sequence: TGTGCCAGCAGACCATCGCGGGGCCAAGAGACCCAGTACTTC. Its translation is CASRPSRGQETQYF. The chain combines TRBV7-2 with TRBJ2-5, with a tentative D call TRBD2 (6 bases). V gave up 6 bases and J gave up 1 base, with 12 bases separating them. The length of the CDR3 is 14 residues. Germline loops: CDR1 SGHTA, CDR2 FQGNSA.

This clone was counted between two and nine times. The chain is built from TRBV18 and TRBJ1-1; maybe TRBD1 (6 bases). CDR3 length: 15 amino acids. V lost 3 bases and J 1 base, leaving 12 bases between the germline ends. The germline V gene encodes CDR1 KGHSH and CDR2 LQKENI. The DNA for the CDR3 is TGTGCCAGCTCACCCCCGGGGGGGCCGAACACTGAAGCTTTCTTT. Amino acid sequence: CASSPPGGPNTEAFF. Looking up the rest from reference TRBV18 and TRBJ1-1 gives the full variable domain: NAGVMQNPRHLVRRRGQEARLRCSPMKGHSHVYWYRQLPEEGLKFMVYLQKENIIDESGMPKERFSAEFPKEGPSILRIQQVVRGDSAAYFCASSPPGGPNTEAFFGQGTRLTVV.

The gene calls are TRBV4-3 and TRBJ2-6; 7 bases agree with TRBD1. This CDR3 region has 17 residues. J was trimmed by 0 bases and V by 0 bases; bases with no gene match: 2. Germline V gives CDR1 LGHNA, CDR2 YSLEER. The CDR3 region has the DNA TGCGCCAGCAGCCAAGACAGGGGGACCTCTGGGGCCAACGTCCTGACTTTC. Translated: CASSQDRGTSGANVLTF.

V gene TRBV18 combines with J gene TRBJ2-7, with TRBD2 matching over 8 bases. The CDR3 loop spans 14 amino acids. The V gene end was trimmed by 6 bases and the J gene end by 2 bases; junction bases not matched to a gene: 6. The V gene's germline CDR1 is KGHSH and CDR2 LQKENI. CDR3 bases: TGTGCCAGCTCTCCCGGGACTAGGACCTACGAGCAGTACTTC. As protein: CASSPGTRTYEQYF.

V and J are TRBV9 and TRBJ2-2; D is unresolved. This CDR3 contains 13 residues. Per germline, CDR1 SGDLS and CDR2 YYNGEE. Between the trimmed V and J ends, which lost 3 bases and 5 bases, there was a span of 8 bases. CDR3 region: CASSAQWTGELFF. The CDR3 DNA follows: TGTGCCAGCAGCGCACAATGGACCGGGGAGCTGTTTTTT.

Points on this clone: The junction and the germline gene differ at one end; a read error may be behind it. The V and J genes are TRBV6-5 and TRBJ2-5; 7 bases match TRBD2. Germline V gives CDR1 MNHEY, CDR2 SVGAGI. The CDR3 contains 13 residues. Written as DNA, the CDR3 is TGTGCGAGCAGTACTAGCGCTAAAGAGACCCAGTACTTC. Translation gives CASSTSAKETQYF.

J is TRBJ1-5 and V is TRBV30, with no clear D. The CDR3 extends over 13 amino acids. The germline V and J ends were trimmed by 0 bases and 5 bases, with 8 bases remaining between them. Germline V gives CDR1 GTSNPN, CDR2 SVGIG (reference sequence). DNA for the CDR3: TGTGCCTGGAGTGTCGGGTTGGATCAGCCCCAGCATTTT. Encoded protein: CAWSVGLDQPQHF.

With regard to this clone: An end of the junction differs from the germline gene, which may be a read error. The chain recombines TRBV2 with TRBJ2-1; 12 bases agree with TRBD2. CDR1 is SNHLY and CDR2 is FYNNEI in the germline V gene. The CDR3 totals 14 residues. CDR3 nucleotides: TGTGCCAGCAGGGTTGGACTAGCGGGGAATGGGCAGTTCTTC. Amino acids: CASRVGLAGNGQFF.

V usage is TRBV5-1 and J usage is TRBJ1-1; a weak D match, TRBD1 (5 bases). The CDR3 length is 14 residues. The germline V and J ends were trimmed by 3 bases and 1 base, with 10 bases remaining between them. Germline loops: CDR1 SGHRS, CDR2 YFSETQ. The CDR3 sequence is CASSSAGPNTEAFF. CDR3 nucleotides: TGCGCCAGCAGCTCCGCGGGGCCGAACACTGAAGCTTTCTTT.